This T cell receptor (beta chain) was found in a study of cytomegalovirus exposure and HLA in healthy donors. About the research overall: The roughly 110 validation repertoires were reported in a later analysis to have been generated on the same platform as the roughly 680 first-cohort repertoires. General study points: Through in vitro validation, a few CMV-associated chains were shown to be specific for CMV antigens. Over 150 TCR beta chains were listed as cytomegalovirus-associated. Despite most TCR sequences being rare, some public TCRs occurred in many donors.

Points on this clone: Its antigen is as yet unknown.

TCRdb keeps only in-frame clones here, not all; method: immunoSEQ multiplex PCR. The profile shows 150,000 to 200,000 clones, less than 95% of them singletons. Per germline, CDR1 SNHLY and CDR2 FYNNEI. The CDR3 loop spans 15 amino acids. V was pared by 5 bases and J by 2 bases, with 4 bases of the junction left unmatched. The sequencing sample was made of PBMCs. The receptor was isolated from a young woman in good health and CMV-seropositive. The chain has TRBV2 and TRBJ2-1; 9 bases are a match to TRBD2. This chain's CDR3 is CASSRERGAYNEQFF. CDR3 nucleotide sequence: TGTGCCAGCAGTAGGGAGCGGGGGGCCTACAATGAGCAGTTCTTC.